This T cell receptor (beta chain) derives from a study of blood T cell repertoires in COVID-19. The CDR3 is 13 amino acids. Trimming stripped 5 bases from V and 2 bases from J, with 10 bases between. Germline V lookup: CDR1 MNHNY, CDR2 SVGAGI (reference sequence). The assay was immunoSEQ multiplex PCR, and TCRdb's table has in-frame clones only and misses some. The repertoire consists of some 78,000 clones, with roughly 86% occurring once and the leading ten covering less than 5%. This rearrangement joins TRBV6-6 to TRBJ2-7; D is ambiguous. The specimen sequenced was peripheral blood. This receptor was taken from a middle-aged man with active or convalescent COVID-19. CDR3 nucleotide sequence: TGTGCCAGCAGTCGAAACAATGCCTACGAGCAGTACTTC. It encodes CASSRNNAYEQYF.